This record covers a single T cell receptor (beta chain). The CDR3 has 17 amino acids. Trimming removed 3 bases from V and 1 base from J; junction bases left unmatched: 10. The germline V gene encodes CDR1 SQVTM and CDR2 ANQGSEA. From about 400 ng of RNA, a library with molecular barcoded alpha/delta and beta/gamma adaptors was made. MiXCR, applied by TCRdb to the reads, yields one record per CDR3 protein. The sample contains more than 12,000 distinct CDR3 sequences, around 21% of which appear only once. The source of the sample is a study of read filtering for tumor transcriptome and immune sequencing.

Sequenced input: a population of CD138-negative cells sorted from bone marrow. The sequence was collected from a donor at least 40 years old with multiple myeloma. This chain uses TRBV29-1 with TRBJ2-1; 9 bases fit TRBD2. This chain's CDR3 is CSVDALAAGGSYNEQFF. The CDR3 region has the DNA TGCAGCGTTGACGCACTAGCCGCGGGGGGGTCCTACAATGAGCAGTTCTTC.